This T cell receptor beta chain was documented in a study of cytomegalovirus exposure and HLA in healthy donors (TCRdb year 2017). Looking at the study overall: In an earlier analysis of under 750 of the donors, 250 to 350 Gb of sequence data and approximately 100 million unique TCR beta sequences from some 170 million T cells were reported. The number of typed donors differed by locus: roughly 629-640 for A, B, C, DRB1 and DQB1; some 540 for DQA1; some 610 for DPA1; and about 450 for DPB1. Rather than drawing on any new phenotypic data, the later analysis identified candidate immune exposures from TCR beta sequences and the way those sequences occurred across donors. Of the approximately 400 genotyped donors, approximately 83% fell in the genetic ancestry cluster associated with self-reported Caucasian donors. Both class I and class II loci were covered by HLA typing, at four-digit resolution. On average, around 240,000 unique TCR beta nucleotide sequences were sequenced per donor among 398 genotyped donors of the cohort, with about 19% of those sequences being non-productive. The study combined high-throughput TCR immunosequencing, statistical association of individual TCRs with disease status, and machine learning to predict cytomegalovirus infection status. All discovery cohort repertoires had been generated on a single sequencing platform. A later analysis re-examined previously published TCR beta repertoires from just over 650 donors and added high-resolution HLA genotyping to investigate patterns of TCR occurrence. About 300 gigabases of sequencing data and some 85 million unique TCR sequences were included in an early release covering 500 to 750 HLA-typed donors. Donor age, sex, ethnicity and CMV serostatus were compiled alongside the repertoire data. A later genetic analysis took genome-wide SNP genotypes for 398 of the 666 donors and used that subset as a discovery cohort. A separate validation cohort of some 130 different subjects was used in addition to the roughly 670-subject first cohort. The study profiled the T cell repertoires of approximately 700 subjects by immunosequencing and related them to cytomegalovirus serostatus. An earlier analysis of fewer than 700 of the donors applied high-throughput TCR beta sequencing to assess whether each TCR beta V gene segment acted as functional or pseudogenic. Four or five DR-DQ haplotypes were handled as single units for association and clustering because linkage in the cohort was strong. The aim of the study was to test whether cataloging public T cell receptors could identify signatures of past pathogen exposure.

In regard to this clone: Its binding antigen is unknown. No much larger clonotype is one base removed from it; base qualities were not supplied.

Here is what the overall study found, with its caveats: Because HLA typing was missing for some donors at each locus, association tests included only the typed subset. According to a later genetic analysis, donors in an Asian-associated ancestry cluster had fewer N-insertions in productive TCRs than the approximately 700-donor mean. In a later analysis, HLA-associated TCR beta chains showed more clonal expansion and lower generation probabilities than non-associated chains that were equally common. Several of the top co-occurrence clusters appeared to be linked to parvovirus B19, influenza, CMV and Epstein-Barr virus, according to a later analysis. The cohort was sequenced for TCR beta chains only, and without alpha or paired-chain data the features that could be detected were limited. Immune exposure information for the cohort was limited to CMV serostatus. According to the authors, the approach could potentially be generalized to other disease states and immunological phenotypes. In a later genetic analysis, a missense DCLRE1C variant was associated with V-gene and J-gene trimming of TCR beta chains, and the association was replicated in an independent cohort. A later analysis associated approximately 17,000 TCR beta sequences with specific HLA alleles at a false discovery rate of 0.05. The classifier was reported to diagnose cytomegalovirus status with high specificity and sensitivity in both the original and validation cohorts. Linkage disequilibrium might explain the correlated functional status among segregating V segments, but an unknown experimental factor could not be excluded. A cluster of highly shared sequence variants was judged likely to represent a technical artifact of the sequencing pipeline. Because counts were too low, about 18 rarely observed V segments, including chromosome 9 orphons, were left out of the earlier analysis of several hundred of the donors. In an earlier analysis of 500 to 650 of the donors, most TCR beta V segments appeared in productive rearrangements about 87% or about 30% of the time, broadly matching IMGT annotations. Strong co-occurrence of HLA alleles, especially DR and DQ, made assigning TCR associations to individual alleles difficult. Across donors, most TCR sequences were observed very rarely, whereas some public TCRs were present in many individuals. Three of the identified cytomegalovirus-associated TCR beta chains were confirmed in vitro to be specific for cytomegalovirus antigens. A further reported finding was that TCR beta sequences accurately predicted the HLA-A and HLA-B alleles for most subjects in the first cohort. The presence/absence analyses assumed that sequencing depth was roughly uniform across donors, and that assumption may not be true. Some IMGT-functional V segments, including TRBV6-2 and TRBV6-3, could not be distinguished by the 87-base-pair reads and were therefore excluded. The study listed approximately 160 TCR beta chains as associated with cytomegalovirus. In a later analysis, the rate of TCR association differed among HLA loci, with DRB1 alleles having the most associated TCRs and HLA-C alleles having the fewest. Most CMV-associated TCR beta chains appeared to be HLA-restricted in a later analysis, and the HLA associations seemed to be driven largely by CMV exposure.

Library creation used the immunoSEQ multiplex PCR assay. For the multiplex PCR, a mixture combining 60 forward primers for TCR Vbeta segments and 13 reverse primers for TCR Jbeta segments was used. The CDR3 region of rearranged TCR beta genes was amplified from genomic DNA with a multiplex PCR assay. Amplified TCR beta libraries were sequenced as 87-base-pair reads on the Illumina HiSeq System. The authors' analysis ran thus. In a later analysis, roughly 80 million unique TCR beta chains were counted across the roughly 610 repertoires, and roughly 10 million of these chains were shared by at least two donors. Raw reads were error-corrected and collapsed into unique sequences by a nearest-neighbor algorithm in which closely related sequences were merged to remove PCR and sequencing errors. CDR3 sequences were aligned to IMGT reference sequences to assign V, D and J gene segments. For a sequence to be retained, a match of at least six nucleotides was required to both a V gene segment and a J gene segment. Rearrangements were classified as productive when the CDR3 lacked stop codons and remained in frame with V and J, and all other rearrangements were classified as non-productive. Following IMGT convention, CDR3 was defined as the stretch from the second conserved V-encoded cysteine up to the conserved J-encoded phenylalanine. In an earlier analysis of roughly 610 of the donors, sequences lacking an unambiguous match to a single V gene segment were excluded. An earlier analysis of 550 to 650 of the donors classified V segments as functional when productive rearrangements were above 56.7% and as segregating when the standard deviation between donors was above 5%. A statistical classification framework was built to diagnose cytomegalovirus status from the catalog of TCR beta chain sequences. V and J gene assignment, in a later analysis, came from comparing TCR nucleotide sequences with IMGT/GENE-DB human TR gene sequences. A later analysis assigned CDR3 sequences and most-parsimonious VDJ recombination scenarios with the TCRdist pipeline. In a later analysis, every TCR beta chain was defined by the combination of its CDR3 amino acid sequence and its V-gene family, and reads without a unique V-gene family were dropped. To address suspected cross-contamination and a sequencing artifact, a later analysis removed a few hundred highly shared, low-generation-probability nucleotide sequences. A later analysis calculated a clonal expansion index for each public chain from normalized within-repertoire ranks of inferred template counts. In a later analysis, generation probabilities were computed using a VDJ recombination model fitted to out-of-frame rearrangements, and the results were checked against IGoR. A later analysis scored TCR-TCR, TCR-HLA and TCR-CMV co-occurrence with hypergeometric tests, applying a repertoire-size bias correction to TCR pairs. To estimate false discovery rates, a later analysis permuted the HLA or CMV assignments 20 times. In a later analysis, co-occurring TCRs were grouped with DBSCAN, and TCRdist sequence similarity was added when clustering was performed within HLA-allele-positive subsets. For co-occurrence clustering, repertoires with fewer than 30,000 or more than 120,000 public chains were excluded, along with five repertoires with anomalous nucleotide sharing. TCRdb re-hosts the immuneACCESS table, in-frame sequences only. Its copies lack some clones; in the studies checked, an unresolved V gene accounts for under half of them, and the cause for the rest is not known. Clonal size and the V and J genes are those of that table, whereas D and trimming came from the DNA. The sample has roughly 100,000 clones on record, 75% of them singletons. 1.3% of the sample rests with the top ten.

The cohort consisted of more than 650 healthy bone marrow donors. At the time of sampling, every cohort member was nominally healthy, though immune exposures that went unrecorded were likely present. The donor was CMV seronegative and belonged to the group of 352 seronegative cohort members. A peripheral blood sample was collected from each donor, and TCR beta sequencing was performed on peripheral blood mononuclear cells. Genomic DNA extraction from the blood cell samples was performed with the Qiagen DNeasy Blood Extraction Kit. The CDR3 spans 16 residues, from the cysteine through the phenylalanine. Only the CDR3 part of the read is kept: 48 bases, read in frame from the first base. Sequences SGHAT (CDR1) and FQNNGV (CDR2) are obtained from the germline V gene. At the junction V is shortened by 1 base and J by 4 bases; bases outside the gene matches: 9.

This chain is built from TRBV11-2 and TRBJ2-5; a stretch of 7 junction bases matches TRBD2. This TCR came from a middle-aged man in good health and CMV-seronegative. Sequencing used PBMCs. The CDR3 in this case is CASSLAGGSGGETQYF. The nucleotide sequence is TGTGCCAGCAGCTTAGCGGGGGGTAGTGGAGGAGAGACCCAGTACTTC.